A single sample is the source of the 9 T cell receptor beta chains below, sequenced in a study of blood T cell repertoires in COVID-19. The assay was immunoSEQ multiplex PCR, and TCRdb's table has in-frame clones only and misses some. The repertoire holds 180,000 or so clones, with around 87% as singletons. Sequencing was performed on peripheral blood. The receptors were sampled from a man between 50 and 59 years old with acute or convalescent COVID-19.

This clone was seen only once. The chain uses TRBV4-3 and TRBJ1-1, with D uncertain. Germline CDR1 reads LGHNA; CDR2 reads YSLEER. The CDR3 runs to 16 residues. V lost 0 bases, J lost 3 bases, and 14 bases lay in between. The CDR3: CASSQDHAGSDTEAFF. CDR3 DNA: TGCGCCAGCAGCCAAGATCATGCGGGTTCGGACACTGAAGCTTTCTTT.

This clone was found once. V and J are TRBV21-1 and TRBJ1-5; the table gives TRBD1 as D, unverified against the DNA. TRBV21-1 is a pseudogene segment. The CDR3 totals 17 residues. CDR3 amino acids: CASSKGAGTGLGQPQHF. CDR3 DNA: TGTGCCAGCAGCAAGGGGGCCGGGACGGGTCTCGGTCAGCCCCAGCATTTT.

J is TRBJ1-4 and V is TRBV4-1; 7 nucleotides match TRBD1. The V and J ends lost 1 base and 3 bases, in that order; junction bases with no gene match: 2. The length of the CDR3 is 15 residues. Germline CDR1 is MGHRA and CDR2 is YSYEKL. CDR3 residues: CASSQVRGPNEKLFF. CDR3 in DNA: TGCGCCAGCAGCCAAGTAAGGGGGCCTAATGAAAAACTGTTTTTT.

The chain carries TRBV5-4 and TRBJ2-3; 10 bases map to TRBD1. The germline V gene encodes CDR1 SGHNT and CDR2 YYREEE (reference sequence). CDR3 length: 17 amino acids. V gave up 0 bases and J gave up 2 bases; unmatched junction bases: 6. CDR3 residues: CASSLDPDRGTTDTQYF. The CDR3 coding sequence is TGTGCCAGCAGCTTGGATCCGGACAGGGGGACCACAGATACGCAGTATTTT.

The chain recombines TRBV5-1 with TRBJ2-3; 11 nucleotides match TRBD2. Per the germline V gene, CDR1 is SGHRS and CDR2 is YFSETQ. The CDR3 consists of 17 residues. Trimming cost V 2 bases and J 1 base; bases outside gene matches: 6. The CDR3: CASSFRGTSGRTDTQYF. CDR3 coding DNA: TGCGCCAGCAGCTTCCGCGGGACTAGCGGACGCACAGATACGCAGTATTTT.

The CDR3 loop reads CASSLALQETQYF. CDR3 coding DNA: TGTGCCAGCAGCTTGGCGCTACAAGAGACCCAGTACTTC. This rearrangement joins TRBV5-6 to TRBJ2-5; D gene unclear. Per germline, CDR1 SGHDT and CDR2 YYEEEE. Trimming took off 0 bases at V and 2 bases at J, with 5 bases between the two ends. The CDR3 runs 13 residues. Looking up the rest from reference TRBV5-6 and TRBJ2-5 gives the full variable domain: DAGVTQSPTHLIKTRGQQVTLRCSPKSGHDTVSWYQQALGQGPQFIFQYYEEEERQRGNFPDRFSGHQFPNYSSELNVNALLLGDSALYLCASSLALQETQYFGPGTRLLVL.

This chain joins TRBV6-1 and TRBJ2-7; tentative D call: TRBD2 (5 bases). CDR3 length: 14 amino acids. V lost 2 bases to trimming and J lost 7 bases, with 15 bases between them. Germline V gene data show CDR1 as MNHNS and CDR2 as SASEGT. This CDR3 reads CASSESGGRGEQYV. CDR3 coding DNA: TGTGCCAGCAGTGAATCAGGCGGACGAGGGGAGCAGTACGTC.

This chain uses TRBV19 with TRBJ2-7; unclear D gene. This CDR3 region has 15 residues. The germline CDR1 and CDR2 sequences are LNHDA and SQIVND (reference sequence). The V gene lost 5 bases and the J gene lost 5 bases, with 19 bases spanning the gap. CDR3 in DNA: TGTGCCAGTAGTGCGAATAGAGCGACCTACCACGAGCAGTACTTC. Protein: CASSANRATYHEQYF.

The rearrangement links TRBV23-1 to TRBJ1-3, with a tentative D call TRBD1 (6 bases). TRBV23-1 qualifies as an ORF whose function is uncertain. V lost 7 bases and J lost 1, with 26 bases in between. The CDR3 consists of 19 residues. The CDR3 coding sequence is TGCGCCAGCACCCCTGGGGTTTTCACAGGGCCCTTTTCTGGAAACACCATATATTTT. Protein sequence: CASTPGVFTGPFSGNTIYF.